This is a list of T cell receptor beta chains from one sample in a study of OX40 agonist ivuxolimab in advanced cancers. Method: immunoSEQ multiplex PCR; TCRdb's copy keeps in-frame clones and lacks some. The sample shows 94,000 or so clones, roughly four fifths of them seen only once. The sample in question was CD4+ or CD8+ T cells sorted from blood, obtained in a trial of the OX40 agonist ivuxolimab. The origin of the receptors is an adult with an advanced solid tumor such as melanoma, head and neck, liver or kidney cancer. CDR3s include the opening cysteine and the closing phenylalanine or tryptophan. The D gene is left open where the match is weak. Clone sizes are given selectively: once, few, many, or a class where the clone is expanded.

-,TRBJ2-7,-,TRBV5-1,TGCGCCAGCAGCCCCGGGAGGGGGCACTACGAGCAGTACTTC,CASSPGRGHYEQYF
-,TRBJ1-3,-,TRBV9,TGTGCCAGCAGCGGGGCTGACGGAAACACCATATATTTT,CASSGADGNTIYF
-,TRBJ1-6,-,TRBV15,TGTGCCACCAGCAGAGAAAAGGGCAATTCACCCCTCCACTTT,CATSREKGNSPLHF
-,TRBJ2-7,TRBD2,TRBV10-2,TGCGCCAGCAGTGCCCTTTTGACTAGCGGGACAGGCGAGCAGTACTTC,CASSALLTSGTGEQYF
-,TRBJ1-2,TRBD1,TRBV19,TGTGCCAGTAGTGGGCAGGGGGTAAAGGGCTACACCTTC,CASSGQGVKGYTF
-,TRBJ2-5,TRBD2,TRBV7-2,TGTGCCAGCAGCCGGAAAGCGGGACCCCGGGAGACCCAGTACTTC,CASSRKAGPRETQYF
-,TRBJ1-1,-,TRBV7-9,TGTGCCAGCAGCGGCGCGGTCAAAGCTTTCTTT,CASSGAVKAFF
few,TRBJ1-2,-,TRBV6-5,TGTGCCAGCACCCGGGGGGAAGGCTACACCTTC,CASTRGEGYTF
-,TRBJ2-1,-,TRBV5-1,TGCGCCAGCAGCTTCTCCGAATCGGAAGGGCAGTTCTTC,CASSFSESEGQFF
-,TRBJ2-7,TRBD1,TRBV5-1,TGCGCCAGCAGCTTGGGGGACAGGGGGATTGGCGAGCAGTACTTC,CASSLGDRGIGEQYF
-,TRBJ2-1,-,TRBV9,TGTGCCAGCAGCGTAGAGGGGAATGAGCAGTTCTTC,CASSVEGNEQFF
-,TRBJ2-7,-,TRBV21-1,TGTGCCAGCAGCAAAGTTGGCTATTTTTACGAGCAGTACTTC,CASSKVGYFYEQYF
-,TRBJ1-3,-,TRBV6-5,TGTGCCAGCAGTTACTTGGACAGCCCAGGAAACACCATATATTTT,CASSYLDSPGNTIYF
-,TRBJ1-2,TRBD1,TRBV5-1,TGCGCCAGCAGCAACAGGGGGGGCTCCGACTATGGCTACACCTTC,CASSNRGGSDYGYTF
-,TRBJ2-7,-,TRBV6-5,TGTGCCAGCAGTTATACGGAAGCTTTGGGGCACGAGCAGTACTTC,CASSYTEALGHEQYF
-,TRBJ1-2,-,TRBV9,TGTGCCAGCAGCGTAGCTACCCGGTTATCCTATGGCTACACCTTC,CASSVATRLSYGYTF
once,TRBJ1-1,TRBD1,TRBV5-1,TGCGCCAGCAGCTTGGACGACGGACAGGGAGGGACTGAAGCTTTCTTT,CASSLDDGQGGTEAFF